This TCR beta chain is drawn from a study of neurological immune-mediated disorders. Libraries from sorted cells each used approximately 990,000 CD4+ or CD8+ T cells. The germline V and J ends were trimmed by 1 base and 3 bases, with 7 bases remaining between them. The CDR3 is 13 amino acids. The V gene's germline CDR1 is DFQATT and CDR2 SNEGSKA (reference sequence). Each TCR transcript was tagged with a 10-nucleotide random UMI during 5'RACE. Each CDR3 protein gets one entry after TCRdb re-called the 5' RACE reads with MiXCR. The sample has approximately 20,000 distinct CDR3 sequences; approximately 6.8% are singletons. There are many counts of this clonotype.

The clonotype was recovered from a woman in her thirties with HTLV-1-associated myelopathy (HAM/TSP). The J gene is TRBJ1-5, the V gene TRBV20-1, with no clear D. Sample: CD8+ T cells from blood. The CDR3 sequence: CSARGFDNQPQHF. The CDR3 DNA is TGCAGTGCTAGAGGTTTCGACAATCAGCCCCAGCATTTT.